This TCR beta chain was identified during a study of T cells in Graves' hyperthyroidism and ophthalmopathy (dated by TCRdb to the late 2010s). Turning to the overall study: Peripheral blood was collected at initial diagnosis, before any treatment. The study also compared thyroid tissue and blood T-cell repertoires from a handful of Graves' hyperthyroidism patients. Whether ophthalmopathy could be predicted prospectively was tested in an independent validation cohort made up of roughly 19 hyperthyroidism patients plus 17 patients who later progressed to ophthalmopathy. According to the paper, TCR Vbeta CDR3 sequencing was carried out on 135 peripheral blood samples, which came from more than 40 ophthalmopathy, approximately 72 hyperthyroidism and about 17 progressor patients. Following sampling, methimazole starting at 30 mg daily was given to hyperthyroidism patients, and high-dose intravenous methylprednisolone was given to ophthalmopathy patients. A discovery cohort of 95 to 100 patients, 43 with Graves' ophthalmopathy and about 58 with stable Graves' hyperthyroidism, was used to find distinguishing TCR V-J signatures. For training and testing, the roughly 93 patients in the discovery cohort were randomly divided in a 7:3 ratio. The paper's findings and limits, for the study overall: Sample size was not statistically predetermined, and blinding of investigators to group allocation was not performed. During validation, the model predicted progression to ophthalmopathy a median of approximately six months ahead of onset, with around 71% sensitivity and more than 72% specificity. Ophthalmopathy was separated from stable hyperthyroidism by a 13 V-J signature model, with just over 85% sensitivity and roughly 81% specificity obtained in cross-validation and 80%/75% obtained in testing. Most expanded thyroid clonotypes (frequency above 0.001) were also found in blood, which suggests that blood repertoires may mirror thyroid immune responses.

Taken from the germline V gene (reference sequence), the CDR1 and CDR2 loops are DFQATT and SNEGSKA. Reading from cysteine to phenylalanine, the CDR3 counts 15 amino acids. Just the 45-base CDR3 DNA is kept, in frame starting at base 1. At the junction V is shortened by 3 bases and J by 7 bases; bases outside the gene matches: 10. Stable Graves' hyperthyroidism was defined as no progression to ophthalmopathy during 18 months of follow-up. Hyperthyroidism patients were aged 18 to 65 years and newly diagnosed, with disease duration of less than 2 months. The study excluded patients with uncontrolled infections, other autoimmune diseases, pregnancy or lactation. Diagnoses were established on the basis of clinical symptoms, serum thyroxine and TRAb, thyroid ultrasound, and orbital computed tomography. PBMCs were separated from about 10 ml of fresh peripheral blood using Ficoll-Paque density gradient centrifugation. Trizol reagent was used to extract total RNA, and RNA quality was then checked on an Agilent 2100 Bioanalyzer.

The TCR beta CDR3 regions were amplified from the RNA transcripts. The TCR CDR3 was subjected to a first round of RT-PCR using the HTBI primer set and the Qiagen OneStep RT-PCR kit. Libraries were constructed in a second round of multiplex PCR, after which size selection and purification were carried out. Sequencing of the libraries was done on an Illumina HiSeq2000 using paired-end 100 bp reads. Per the authors' processing: SOAPnuke was used to process the raw data, removing reads that contained adapters or uncalled bases, had a mean Phred below 15, or lacked an exact match to the constant primer or identifier. High-quality paired reads were merged using COPE v1.2.5, and each unique nucleotide sequence was defined as a clonotype. MiTCR v1.1 was used to align the clonotypes against IMGT TRBV, TRBD and TRBJ reference segments. Analysis was restricted to V-J combinations with a frequency above 0.0001, which covered about 99% of repertoires. The TCS score was defined as the ratio of F50 (clonal expansion) to E x V (chaos), calculated using BLOSUM62-based TCRdist between CDR3 peptides within each V-J. Welch's t-statistics and random forest reduced around 510 V-J features to some 14, which were used in a naive Bayes classifier (R e1071). TCRdb reanalyzed the raw reads on its own, using fastp at Q25 for trimming and MiXCR for clone calling, and kept in-frame beta chains. Every entry covers one CDR3 protein and lists the most common genes and DNA from its rows. The V and J calls were not made by the authors but by TCRdb's processing. For this sample there are under 400,000 distinct CDR3 sequences; over 20% appear just once. Clones ranked in the top ten supply 50% to 65% of the sample.

Concerning this clonotype itself: Its target antigen remains unknown. No base qualities exist here, and no much larger clone lies one base off it.

Specimen: blood. The chain employs TRBV20-1 and TRBJ2-7; 12 bases in the middle match TRBD2. The sequence came from a woman aged 50 to 65 with Graves' hyperthyroidism. The nucleotide sequence is TGCAGTGCTAGTGGTCTAGCGGGAGGGCCGGAAGAGCAGTACTTC. Translated, this is CSASGLAGGPEEQYF.